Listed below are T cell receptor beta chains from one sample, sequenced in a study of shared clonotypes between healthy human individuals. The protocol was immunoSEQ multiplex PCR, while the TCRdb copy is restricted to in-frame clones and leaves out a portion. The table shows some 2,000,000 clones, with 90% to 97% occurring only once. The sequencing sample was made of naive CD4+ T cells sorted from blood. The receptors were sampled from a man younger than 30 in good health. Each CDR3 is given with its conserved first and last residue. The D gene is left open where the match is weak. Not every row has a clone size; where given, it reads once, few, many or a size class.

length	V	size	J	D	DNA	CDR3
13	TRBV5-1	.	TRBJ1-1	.	TGCGCCAGCAGCTTGTCGGCGACTCGGGAAGCTTTCTTT	CASSLSATREAFF
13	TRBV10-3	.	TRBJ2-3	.	TGTGCCATCCAGGAGGGGGTCACAGATACGCAGTATTTT	CAIQEGVTDTQYF
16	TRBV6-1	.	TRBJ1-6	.	TGTGCCAGCAGTGAAGCGCGAGGACACATTAATTCACCCCTCCACTTT	CASSEARGHINSPLHF
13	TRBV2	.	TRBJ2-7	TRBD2	TGTGCCAGCACCGACGGGAGGAGCTACGAGCAGTACTTC	CASTDGRSYEQYF
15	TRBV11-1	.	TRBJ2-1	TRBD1	TGTGCCAGCAGCCCGCCGGGACAGGGTGGCAATGAGCAGTTCTTC	CASSPPGQGGNEQFF
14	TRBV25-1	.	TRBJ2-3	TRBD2	TGTGCCAGCAGGCCACTAGCGGGAGGAGATACGCAGTATTTT	CASRPLAGGDTQYF
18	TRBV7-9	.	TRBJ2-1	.	TGTGCCAGCAGCTTATACAAGACAGGGACTCTAGTCTACAATGAGCAGTTCTTC	CASSLYKTGTLVYNEQFF
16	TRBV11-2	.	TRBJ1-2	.	TGTGCCAGCAGCAAAGTCGCCGGGAGTACCCTAAGTGGCTACACCTTC	CASSKVAGSTLSGYTF
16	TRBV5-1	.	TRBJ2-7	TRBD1	TGCGCCAGCAGCTTGGGGGGACAGGGGCTAACCTACGAGCAGTACTTC	CASSLGGQGLTYEQYF
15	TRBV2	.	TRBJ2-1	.	TGTGCCAGCAGGCCGAGAGGGTTCGCCTACAATGAGCAGTTCTTC	CASRPRGFAYNEQFF
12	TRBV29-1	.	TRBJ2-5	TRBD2	TGCAGCGTTGAAAAGGGAGGGGAGACCCAGTACTTC	CSVEKGGETQYF
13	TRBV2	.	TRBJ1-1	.	TGTGCCAGCAGCCTACAGGGAGACACTGAAGCTTTCTTT	CASSLQGDTEAFF
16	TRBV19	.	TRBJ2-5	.	TGTGCCAGTAGCCCTCGAAACAAAAAGGGAAGAGAGACCCAGTACTTC	CASSPRNKKGRETQYF
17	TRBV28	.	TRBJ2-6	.	TGTGCCAGCAGCGGGATTGGGGTCTTCTCTGGGGCCAACGTCCTGACTTTC	CASSGIGVFSGANVLTF
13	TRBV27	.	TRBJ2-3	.	TGTGCCAGCAGTTTAGCGGGGGCGGATACGCAGTATTTT	CASSLAGADTQYF
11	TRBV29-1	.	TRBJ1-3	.	TGCAGCGTCGAAAGTGGAAACACCATATATTTT	CSVESGNTIYF
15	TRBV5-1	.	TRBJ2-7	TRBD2	TGCGCCAGCAGCTTGGCCACGGGAGGGACTTACGAGCAGTACTTC	CASSLATGGTYEQYF
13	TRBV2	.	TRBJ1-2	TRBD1	TGTGCCAGCAGACAGGGGGCTAGCTATGGCTACACCTTC	CASRQGASYGYTF
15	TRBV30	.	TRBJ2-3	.	TGTGCCTGGAGTGTACCTCCCTTCAGGCCCGATACGCAGTATTTT	CAWSVPPFRPDTQYF
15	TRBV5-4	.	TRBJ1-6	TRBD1	TGTGCCAGCACCCGAATCGACAGGGCGGATTCACCCCTCCACTTT	CASTRIDRADSPLHF
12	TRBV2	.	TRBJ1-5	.	TGTGCCAGCGGGGCAGCCAATCAGCCCCAGCATTTT	CASGAANQPQHF
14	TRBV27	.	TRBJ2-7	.	TGTGCCAGCAGTTATACTCCGGCTTCCTACGAGCAGTACTTC	CASSYTPASYEQYF
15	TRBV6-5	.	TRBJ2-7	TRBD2	TGTGCCAGCGGTGGACTAGCGGGAGGGAGGTACGAGCAGTACTTC	CASGGLAGGRYEQYF
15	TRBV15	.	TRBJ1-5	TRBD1	TGTGCCACCAGCGAAGGGACAGGGGAGAATCAGCCCCAGCATTTT	CATSEGTGENQPQHF
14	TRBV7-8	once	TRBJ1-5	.	TGTGCCAGCAGCTTAGTGGGGGGCAATCAGCCCCAGCATTTT	CASSLVGGNQPQHF
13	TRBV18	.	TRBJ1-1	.	TGTGCCAGCTCCGCAGGGTTTAACACTGAAGCTTTCTTT	CASSAGFNTEAFF
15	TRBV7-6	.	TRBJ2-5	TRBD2	TGTGCCAGCTCCCCCCGGGGAGGGATAAAAGAGACCCAGTACTTC	CASSPRGGIKETQYF
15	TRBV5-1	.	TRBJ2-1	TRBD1	TGCGCCAGCAGCGGGGGGACAGGGAACTACAATGAGCAGTTCTTC	CASSGGTGNYNEQFF
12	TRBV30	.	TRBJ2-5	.	TGTGCCTGGAGTGTAAATAGAGAGACCCAGTACTTC	CAWSVNRETQYF
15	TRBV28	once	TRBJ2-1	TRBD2	TGTGCCAGCAGCTCTACTAGCGGGAGCTACAATGAGCAGTTCTTC	CASSSTSGSYNEQFF
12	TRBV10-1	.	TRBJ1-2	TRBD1	TGCGCCAGCAGTAGGGACAGAGTCGGCTACACCTTC	CASSRDRVGYTF
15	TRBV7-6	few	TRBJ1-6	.	TGTGCCAGCAGCCCAGAATCGACAGTCTATTCACCCCTCCACTTT	CASSPESTVYSPLHF
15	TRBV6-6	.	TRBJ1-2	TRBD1	TGTGCCAGCAGCACTCCAGGGGGATGGATCTATGGCTACACCTTC	CASSTPGGWIYGYTF
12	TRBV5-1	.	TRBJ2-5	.	TGCGCCAGCAGCTCCAAACAAGAGACCCAGTACTTC	CASSSKQETQYF
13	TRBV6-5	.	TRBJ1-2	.	TGTGCCAGCGGGTCGGGGGTAGCCTATGGCTACACCTTC	CASGSGVAYGYTF
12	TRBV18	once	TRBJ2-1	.	TGTGCCAGCTCATCGACTGATGAGGAGCAGTTCTTC	CASSSTDEEQFF
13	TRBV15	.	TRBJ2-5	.	TGTGCCACCAGCAGAGCTCACCAAGAGACCCAGTACTTC	CATSRAHQETQYF
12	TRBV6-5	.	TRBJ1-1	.	TGTGCCACCGGACACTTGAACACTGAAGCTTTCTTT	CATGHLNTEAFF
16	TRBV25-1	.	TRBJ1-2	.	TGTGCCAGCAGTTGGCCGGCTAAGGGGAGCAATTATGGCTACACCTTC	CASSWPAKGSNYGYTF
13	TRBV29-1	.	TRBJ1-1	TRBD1	TGCAGCGCCTCCGGACAGGGGGTAACTGAAGCTTTCTTT	CSASGQGVTEAFF
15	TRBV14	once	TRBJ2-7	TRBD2	TGTGCCAGCAGAGCCAGCGGGAGGGCCTGGGCCGAGCAGTACTTC	CASRASGRAWAEQYF
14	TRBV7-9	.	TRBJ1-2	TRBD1	TGTGCCAGCAGCATCGGACAGGGGGAAAATGGCTACACCTTC	CASSIGQGENGYTF
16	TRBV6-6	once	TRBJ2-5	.	TGTGCCAGCAGTTTCGCCCTAGCAGGCAGCCAAGAGACCCAGTACTTC	CASSFALAGSQETQYF
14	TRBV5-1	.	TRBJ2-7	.	TGCGCCAGCAGCTTGTCGGCAGGGCTAGTCGAGCAGTACTTC	CASSLSAGLVEQYF
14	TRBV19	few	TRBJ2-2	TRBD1	TGTGCCAGTAGTCCGGGACAGGGCACCGGGGAGCTGTTTTTT	CASSPGQGTGELFF
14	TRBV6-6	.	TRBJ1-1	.	TGTGCCAGCAGTTATCGGATGGGGGAGACTGAAGCTTTCTTT	CASSYRMGETEAFF
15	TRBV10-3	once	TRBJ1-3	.	TGTGCCATCAGTAACAGTCTAAGCTCTGGAAACACCATATATTTT	CAISNSLSSGNTIYF
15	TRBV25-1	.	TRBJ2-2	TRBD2	TGTGCCAGCAGTGTTCTAGCGGGAGACACCGGGGAGCTGTTTTTT	CASSVLAGDTGELFF
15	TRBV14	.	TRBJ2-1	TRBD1	TGTGCCAGCAGCCAAGAGTGGACAGGGAGCAGTGAGCAGTTCTTC	CASSQEWTGSSEQFF
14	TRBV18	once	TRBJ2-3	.	TGTGCCAGCTCACCACAGGAGATAACAGATACGCAGTATTTT	CASSPQEITDTQYF
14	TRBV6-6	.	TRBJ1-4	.	TGTGCCAGCAATGCGGGCGCAACTAATGAAAAACTGTTTTTT	CASNAGATNEKLFF
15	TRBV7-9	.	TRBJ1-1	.	TGTGCCAGCAGCTTAATCGCTTTTTCGGACACTGAAGCTTTCTTT	CASSLIAFSDTEAFF
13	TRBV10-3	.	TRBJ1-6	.	TGTGCCGGGGGGAGGGACTATAATTCACCCCTCCACTTT	CAGGRDYNSPLHF